Below, 23 T cell receptor beta chains from the same sample are listed, as sequenced in a study of blood T cell repertoires in COVID-19. Profiled with immunoSEQ multiplex PCR; TCRdb holds only in-frame clones, not every one. The table includes 62,000 or so clones, around three quarters detected once. The material sequenced was peripheral blood. These TCRs come from a human donor in a cohort sampled during active COVID-19.

The chain combines TRBV11-2 with TRBJ2-6; 7 nucleotides line up with TRBD1. V gave up 5 bases and J gave up 4 bases; unmatched junction bases: 11. Per germline, CDR1 SGHAT and CDR2 FQNNGV. This CDR3 contains 17 residues. CDR3 sequence reads: CASSPGQVFDGANVLTF. CDR3 DNA sequence: TGTGCCAGCAGCCCCGGACAGGTTTTCGACGGGGCCAACGTCCTGACTTTC.

The V call is TRBV5-1, the J call TRBJ2-2, with 8 bases that match TRBD2. V shed 4 bases, J shed 5 bases, and the junction held 7 bases outside the gene matches. The CDR3 sequence is 15 residues long. Germline CDR1 SGHRS, CDR2 YFSETQ. Here the CDR3 DNA reads TGCGCCAGCAGCGCGGGACTAGTAGAGACCGGGGAGCTGTTTTTT. Encoded protein: CASSAGLVETGELFF.

This clone was counted only a few times. The chain recombines TRBV4-2 with TRBJ2-7; 8 bases fit TRBD2. This CDR3 comprises 14 residues. Germline values: CDR1 LGHNA, CDR2 YNFKEQ. V lost 1 base to trimming and J lost 5 bases; unmatched junction nucleotides: 4. The CDR3 region has the DNA TGTGCCAGCAGCCAAGCGGGAGGGCGGGACGAGCAGTACTTC. Its translation is CASSQAGGRDEQYF.

This chain links TRBV5-4 with TRBJ2-7; a weak D match, TRBD1 (6 bases). Per germline, CDR1 SGHNT and CDR2 YYREEE (reference sequence). V shed 4 bases and J shed 6 bases, with 14 bases lying between them. The CDR3 is made up of 13 amino acids. CDR3 DNA: TGTGCCAGCAGCCGGGCACAGGGAAGCGAGCAGTACTTC. Encoded protein: CASSRAQGSEQYF.

The V gene is TRBV5-1, the J gene TRBJ2-3, with D possibly matching TRBD1 (6 bases). CDR3 length equals 15 residues. From germline, CDR1 is SGHRS and CDR2 YFSETQ. V dropped 0 bases and J dropped 1 base, with 9 bases sitting between them. This chain's CDR3 is CASSLDRVGTDTQYF. CDR3 nucleotide sequence: TGCGCCAGCAGCTTGGACAGGGTGGGCACAGATACGCAGTATTTT.

The chain is built from TRBV5-1 and TRBJ2-7, with 9 nucleotides matching TRBD2. Germline CDR1 SGHRS, CDR2 YFSETQ. Losses at the gene ends were 0 bases for V and 2 bases for J; bases not matched to a gene: 9. The CDR3 consists of 17 residues. The DNA for the CDR3 is TGCGCCAGCAGCTTGGCGCTAGCGGGGAAGTCCCCCTACGAGCAGTACTTC. It codes for CASSLALAGKSPYEQYF.

This chain joins TRBV30 and TRBJ2-3; a possible D gene is TRBD2 (6 bases). The V end lost 1 base, the J end lost 5 bases, and 10 bases lay between the germline ends. CDR1 is GTSNPN and CDR2 is SVGIG in the germline V gene (reference sequence). This CDR3 region has 13 residues. CDR3 DNA sequence: TGTGCCTGGAGTGGACTAGTTAAAGATACGCAGTATTTT. It yields the protein CAWSGLVKDTQYF.

This clone was picked up one time. The rearrangement links TRBV27 to TRBJ2-1, with 11 positions matching TRBD2. The ends lost 6 bases at V and 4 bases at J; junction bases unmatched: 8. There are 16 residues in the CDR3. Germline CDR1 and CDR2: MNHEY and SMNVEV (reference sequence). CDR3 DNA sequence: TGTGCCAGCAGCCCAAGTCCTAGCGGGGGGTACAATGAGCAGTTCTTC. Translation: CASSPSPSGGYNEQFF.

The J gene is TRBJ2-2, the V gene TRBV19, with 11 bases lining up with TRBD2. CDR3 length equals 17 residues. The germline V gene has CDR1 LNHDA and CDR2 SQIVND (reference sequence). J gave up 0 bases and V 4 bases, and 4 bases lay outside the gene matches. CDR3 sequence reads: CASSTLAGGANTGELFF. In nucleotides, the CDR3 is TGTGCCAGTAGTACCCTAGCGGGGGGTGCGAACACCGGGGAGCTGTTTTTT.

The rearrangement links TRBV18 to TRBJ2-5; D is ambiguous. V lost 0 bases and J lost 5, with 13 bases in between. Looked up from germline, CDR1 is KGHSH and CDR2 is LQKENI. The CDR3 has 15 residues. The CDR3 here is CASSPPSQAEETQYF. The DNA for the CDR3 is TGTGCCAGCTCACCACCGTCCCAAGCTGAGGAGACCCAGTACTTC.

The CDR3 is CASSVRADTQYF. The CDR3 bases are TGTGCCAGCAGCGTGCGGGCGGATACGCAGTATTTT. V is TRBV5-6 and J is TRBJ2-3; perhaps TRBD2 as D (5 bases). From germline, CDR1 is SGHDT and CDR2 YYEEEE. Between the trimmed V and J ends, which lost 4 bases and 6 bases, there was a span of 9 bases. The CDR3 consists of 12 residues.

The V gene is TRBV6-5, the J gene TRBJ1-4; TRBD1 is a possible D gene (5 bases). The V gene's germline CDR1 is MNHEY and CDR2 SVGAGI. V was pared by 6 bases and J by 4 bases, with 9 bases between. The CDR3 loop spans 13 amino acids. CDR3 loop: CASRGRGNEKLFF. The CDR3 region has the DNA TGTGCCAGCAGGGGGCGCGGTAATGAAAAACTGTTTTTT.

By sample share, this clone is medium-sized. The chain is built from TRBV7-9 and TRBJ1-5; D uncertain. The CDR3 covers 13 residues. CDR1 and CDR2 (germline): SEHNR, FQNEAQ (reference sequence). The V end was cut by 3 bases, the J end by 6 bases, with 9 bases between. As DNA, the CDR3 is TGTGCCAGCAGCTTGGAGGGTGGTCAGCCCCAGCATTTT. It translates to CASSLEGGQPQHF.

The rearrangement joins TRBV6-2 or TRBV6-3 to TRBJ2-5; D is possibly TRBD2 (5 bases). V lost 0 bases and J 4 bases, leaving 21 bases between the germline ends. The CDR3 loop spans 18 amino acids. Germline V gene data show CDR1 as MNHEY and CDR2 as SVGEGT. The CDR3 nucleotides read TGTGCCAGCAGTTACTCGCCCTTAACGGGGTCGAGTCGAGAGACCCAGTACTTC. Translation: CASSYSPLTGSSRETQYF.

The chain uses TRBV25-1 and TRBJ2-5; 7 bases map to TRBD1. Unmatched junction bases numbered 2, after V lost 4 bases and J lost 3 bases. Germline V gives CDR1 MGHDK, CDR2 SYGVNS. The CDR3 consists of 13 residues. In DNA form, the CDR3 reads TGTGCCAGCAGTGTTACAGGGGAAGAGACCCAGTACTTC. Protein: CASSVTGEETQYF.

The genes are TRBV19 and TRBJ2-2; 7 bases align to TRBD1. The CDR3 totals 14 residues. Trimming cost V 6 bases and J 1 base; bases outside gene matches: 2. Germline V gives CDR1 LNHDA, CDR2 SQIVND (reference sequence). CDR3 DNA: TGTGCCAGTAGCCGACAGGGGAACACCGGGGAGCTGTTTTTT. Its translation is CASSRQGNTGELFF.

The chain joins TRBV6-7 to TRBJ1-3; 8 bases map to TRBD1. TRBV6-7 is an ORF, and what it does is uncertain. The CDR3 has 17 residues. Trimming took 6 bases from V and 4 from J; bases not matched to a gene: 14. The CDR3 region has the DNA TGTGCCAGCAGCCGTCGGTTACAGGGGGTAGAAGGAAACACCATATATTTT. This gives the protein CASSRRLQGVEGNTIYF.

The CDR3 nucleotides are TGCGCCAGCAGTCGAGCCTTTTGGGAGCGGAGAGGTCGCTATGGCTACACCTTC. It codes for CASSRAFWERRGRYGYTF. This rearrangement joins TRBV23-1 to TRBJ1-2, with D unclear. TRBV23-1 is labeled an ORF, and its function is uncertain. The CDR3 has 18 residues. V lost 4 bases and J 4 bases, leaving 25 bases between the germline ends.

This clone appeared once. The rearrangement uses TRBV11-2 and TRBJ1-2, with 8 nucleotides matching TRBD1. This CDR3 is 16 amino acids long. V shed 1 base and J 4 bases; nucleotides not matched to a gene: 8. Germline CDR1 SGHAT, CDR2 FQNNGV. This CDR3 is CASSLGPAGGTYGYTF. CDR3 nucleotide sequence: TGTGCCAGCAGCTTAGGTCCCGCAGGGGGCACCTATGGCTACACCTTC. The full variable domain, completed using reference TRBV11-2 and TRBJ1-2, is EAGVAQSPRYKIIEKRQSVAFWCNPISGHATLYWYQQILGQGPKLLIQFQNNGVVDDSQLPKDRFSAERLKGVDSTLKIQPAKLEDSAVYLCASSLGPAGGTYGYTFGSGTRLTVV.

The rearrangement joins TRBV4-3 to TRBJ2-5; D is possibly TRBD1 (6 bases). This CDR3 is 15 amino acids long. V lost 2 bases to trimming and J lost 3 bases, with 13 bases between them. Germline values: CDR1 LGHNA, CDR2 YSLEER. Here the CDR3 DNA reads TGCGCCAGCAGCCAATCACCGGACAGAAAAGAGACCCAGTACTTC. Translated: CASSQSPDRKETQYF.

The chain links TRBV2 to TRBJ2-3; 8 nucleotides line up with TRBD2. V lost 7 bases to trimming and J lost 2 bases; unmatched junction nucleotides: 2. Looked up from germline, CDR1 is SNHLY and CDR2 is FYNNEI. This CDR3 contains 13 residues. CDR3 bases: TGTGCCAGCACGGGGGGGTACACAGATACGCAGTATTTT. Translating gives CASTGGYTDTQYF.

The chain combines TRBV7-8 with TRBJ1-4, with D possibly TRBD1 on 5 matching bases. V lost 4 bases to trimming and J lost 4 bases, with 10 bases between them. The CDR3 has 14 amino acids. Germline CDR1 is SGHVS and CDR2 is FQNEAQ. In DNA, the CDR3 is TGTGCCAGCAGCTGGGGCCTCGGTAATGAAAAACTGTTTTTT. It specifies CASSWGLGNEKLFF.

CDR3 sequence reads: CASRGAGTDTQYF. CDR3 sequence (DNA): TGCGCCAGCAGGGGGGCTGGCACAGATACGCAGTATTTT. V gene TRBV5-1 combines with J gene TRBJ2-3, with D maybe TRBD1 (6 bases). Germline values: CDR1 SGHRS, CDR2 YFSETQ. The CDR3 consists of 13 residues. The V end lost 5 bases, the J end lost 1 base, and 8 bases lay between the germline ends.